The 14 T cell receptor beta chains below come from one sample, sequenced in a study of shared clonotypes between healthy human individuals. The repertoire was sequenced with immunoSEQ multiplex PCR; TCRdb's copy has only in-frame clones and lacks some. The repertoire holds 850,000 to 1,100,000 clones, with approximately 80% as singletons. Source material: memory CD4+ T cells from PBMCs. The subset here: CD45RA-negative fraction. These receptor sequences come from a man between 18 and 35 years old in good health. Some clones in this sample may be carry-over from other donors' samples.

V gene TRBV6-6 combines with J gene TRBJ2-6; D call uncertain. Germline V CDR1 and CDR2: MNHNY, SVGAGI (reference sequence). The V end lost 2 bases, the J end lost 4 bases, and 6 bases lay between the germline ends. The CDR3 is 14 residues long. CDR3 in amino acids: CASSYTAGANVLTF. CDR3 DNA sequence: TGTGCCAGCAGTTACACTGCCGGGGCCAACGTCCTGACTTTC.

With respect to this clone: It may be a read error: a sequence one base away is much more abundant. Other DNA variants within this sample encode the same CDR3. The chain employs TRBV6-6 and TRBJ1-5; 7 nucleotides line up with TRBD1. This CDR3 has 14 residues. Germline lookup yields CDR1 MNHNY and CDR2 SVGAGI (reference sequence). The ends lost 2 bases at V and 2 bases at J; junction bases unmatched: 0. CDR3 amino acids: CASSYGTGNQPQHF. The CDR3 DNA reads TGTGCCAGCAGTTACGGGACAGGCAATCAGCCCCAGCATTTT.

This clone was observed once. The chain carries TRBV7-2 and TRBJ1-4; D is undetermined. The CDR3 loop spans 13 amino acids. Germline loops: CDR1 SGHTA, CDR2 FQGNSA. The ends were cut back, 5 bases at V and 8 bases at J, with 12 bases in the middle. Here the CDR3 DNA reads TGTGCCAGCAGCCCACCGGGGTGGGAAAAACTGTTTTTT. This translates into CASSPPGWEKLFF.

V gene TRBV2 combines with J gene TRBJ2-3; D might be TRBD1 (6 bases). The CDR3 consists of 14 residues. V shed 6 bases and J shed 1 base, with 11 bases lying between them. Germline CDR1 and CDR2: SNHLY and FYNNEI. This chain's CDR3 is CASRYYRGTDTQYF. The CDR3 DNA reads as TGTGCCAGCAGATATTACAGGGGCACAGATACGCAGTATTTT.

The chain combines TRBV7-3 with TRBJ2-7; D is uncertain. The V and J ends lost 2 bases and 3 bases respectively, with 8 bases between them. Germline loops: CDR1 SGHTA, CDR2 FQGTGA. The CDR3 length is 13 residues. Written as DNA, the CDR3 is TGTGCCAGCAGCTTATTCTCCGGCTACGAGCAGTACTTC. Amino acids: CASSLFSGYEQYF. The full variable domain, completed using reference TRBV7-3 and TRBJ2-7, is GAGVSQTPSNKVTEKGKYVELRCDPISGHTALYWYRQSLGQGPEFLIYFQGTGAADDSGLPNDRFFAVRPEGSVSTLKIQRTERGDSAVYLCASSLFSGYEQYFGPGTRLTVT.

This clone was counted a few times. V is TRBV7-8 and J is TRBJ2-2, with D possibly being TRBD1 (6 bases). The CDR3 is 16 residues long. V lost 6 bases and J 4 bases, leaving 18 bases between the germline ends. Germline CDR1 reads SGHVS; CDR2 reads FQNEAQ. The CDR3 protein is CASSETGPFPTGELFF. CDR3 bases: TGTGCCAGCAGTGAGACAGGTCCATTCCCCACCGGGGAGCTGTTTTTT.

Notes on this clone: The same CDR3 can be traced to other DNA sequences in this sample. The chain combines TRBV11-2 with TRBJ2-1; 11 bases fit TRBD2. Unmatched junction bases numbered 4, after V lost 2 bases and J lost 7 bases. Germline V gene sequence: CDR1 SGHAT, CDR2 FQNNGV. The CDR3 sequence is 15 residues long. The CDR3 nucleotides are TGTGCCAGCAGCTTATTAGCGGGAGGGCCGAATGAGCAGTTCTTC. It codes for CASSLLAGGPNEQFF.

Comments on this clone: In the same sample, other DNA sequences code for this CDR3. The chain uses TRBV2 and TRBJ2-7; D uncertain. The CDR3 is made up of 11 amino acids. V shed 8 bases and J shed 1 base, with 6 bases lying between them. Germline lookup yields CDR1 SNHLY and CDR2 FYNNEI. Here the CDR3 reads CASVRSYEQYF. The CDR3 DNA reads TGTGCCAGCGTTCGGTCCTACGAGCAGTACTTC.

The chain carries TRBV15 and TRBJ1-3, with no clear D. The V and J ends lost 2 bases and 4 bases respectively, with 12 bases between them. CDR1 is LNHNV and CDR2 is YYDKDF in the germline V gene (reference sequence). The CDR3 is made up of 15 amino acids. This chain's CDR3 is CATSRPITSGNTIYF. CDR3 coding DNA: TGTGCCACCAGCAGACCAATAACCTCCGGAAACACCATATATTTT.

The chain uses TRBV11-3 and TRBJ2-2; D remains unclear. V shed 4 bases and J shed 1 base, with 7 bases lying between them. The CDR3 length is 14 residues. CDR1 and CDR2 (germline): SGHNT, YENEEA. CDR3 in DNA: TGTGCCAGCAGCTCCGGACGGAACACCGGGGAGCTGTTTTTT. This codes for CASSSGRNTGELFF.

This rearrangement joins TRBV7-9 to TRBJ2-3, with 11 bases lining up with TRBD2. CDR3 length: 14 amino acids. Per germline, CDR1 SEHNR and CDR2 FQNEAQ (reference sequence). J lost 3 bases, V lost 10 bases, and 6 bases had no gene match. This CDR3 is CAKSSGRTTDTQYF. The CDR3 nucleotides read TGTGCCAAATCTAGCGGGAGGACAACAGATACGCAGTATTTT. Together with reference TRBV7-9 and TRBJ2-3, the CDR3 gives the full variable domain: DTGVSQNPRHKITKRGQNVTFRCDPISEHNRLYWYRQTLGQGPEFLTYFQNEAQLEKSRLLSDRFSAERPKGSFSTLEIQRTEQGDSAMYLCAKSSGRTTDTQYFGPGTRLTVL.

Ten or more counts support this clone. The chain is built from TRBV11-2 and TRBJ1-2, with a possible D match to TRBD1 (5 bases). This CDR3 spans 16 amino acids. The V gene lost 6 bases and the J gene lost 5 bases, with 22 bases spanning the gap. Germline lookup yields CDR1 SGHAT and CDR2 FQNNGV. Here the CDR3 reads CASSWGTPQSRYGYTF. The CDR3 coding sequence is TGTGCCAGCAGTTGGGGGACTCCACAAAGTCGGTATGGCTACACCTTC. The full variable domain, in which reference TRBV11-2 and TRBJ1-2 provide the parts outside the CDR3, is EAGVAQSPRYKIIEKRQSVAFWCNPISGHATLYWYQQILGQGPKLLIQFQNNGVVDDSQLPKDRFSAERLKGVDSTLKIQPAKLEDSAVYLCASSWGTPQSRYGYTFGSGTRLTVV.

This rearrangement joins TRBV7-9 to TRBJ2-5; 7 bases are shared with TRBD2. The ends lost 6 bases at V and 5 bases at J; junction bases unmatched: 18. Germline-derived CDR1 and CDR2 are SEHNR and FQNEAQ (reference sequence). The CDR3 spans 17 residues. Written as DNA, the CDR3 is TGTGCCAGCAGTGAAGGTGCGGGGGTCCGACTAGTGGAGACCCAGTACTTC. It codes for CASSEGAGVRLVETQYF. The complete variable domain, with remaining parts taken from reference TRBV7-9 and TRBJ2-5, reads DTGVSQNPRHKITKRGQNVTFRCDPISEHNRLYWYRQTLGQGPEFLTYFQNEAQLEKSRLLSDRFSAERPKGSFSTLEIQRTEQGDSAMYLCASSEGAGVRLVETQYFGPGTRLLVL.

The chain is built from TRBV5-4 and TRBJ2-3; D call uncertain. Germline V CDR1 and CDR2: SGHNT, YYREEE (reference sequence). The CDR3 has 13 residues. V lost 4 bases and J lost 2, with 8 bases in between. The CDR3 coding sequence is TGTGCCAGCAGCAATTATTCCACAGATACGCAGTATTTT. It encodes CASSNYSTDTQYF.